The 20 T cell receptor beta chains below come from one sample, sequenced in a study of blood T cell repertoires in COVID-19. Profiling relied on immunoSEQ multiplex PCR, and the TCRdb table lists in-frame clones only, not all of them. This table has 310,000 or so clones, roughly 90% appearing once. Sequencing input: peripheral blood. The receptors were sampled from a man aged 18 to 29 who had recovered from COVID-19.

The chain uses TRBV7-2 and TRBJ2-7; 10 bases are shared with TRBD2. In germline, CDR1 is SGHTA, CDR2 FQGNSA. After removal of 6 bases from V and 4 bases from J, the junction contained 9 bases not matched to a gene. This CDR3 region has 15 residues. The CDR3 sequence is CASSRTSGKGYEQYF. The CDR3 DNA sequence: TGTGCCAGCAGTCGCACTAGCGGGAAGGGATACGAGCAGTACTTC. Looking up the rest from reference TRBV7-2 and TRBJ2-7 gives the full variable domain: GAGVSQSPSNKVTEKGKDVELRCDPISGHTALYWYRQSLGQGLEFLIYFQGNSAPDKSGLPSDRFSAERTGGSVSTLTIQRTQQEDSAVYLCASSRTSGKGYEQYFGPGTRLTVT.

CDR3 nucleotides: TGTGCCAGCAGCGTTTGGGCTAGCGGAGATAGCTCCTACAATGAGCAGTTCTTC. Its protein is CASSVWASGDSSYNEQFF. The genes are TRBV9 and TRBJ2-1; TRBD2 matches at 7 bases. The CDR3 loop spans 18 amino acids. The ends lost 2 bases at V and 0 bases at J; junction bases unmatched: 11. Germline-derived CDR1 and CDR2 are SGDLS and YYNGEE.

V and J are TRBV20-1 and TRBJ2-3; no reliable D call. Germline V gene data show CDR1 as DFQATT and CDR2 as SNEGSKA (reference sequence). Between the trimmed V and J ends, which lost 3 bases and 3 bases, there was a span of 13 bases. CDR3 length: 14 residues. CDR3 loop: CSASDPPVTDTQYF. CDR3 nucleotide sequence: TGCAGTGCTAGTGATCCTCCTGTGACAGATACGCAGTATTTT.

The V gene is TRBV5-4, the J gene TRBJ1-1; D gene uncertain. This CDR3 has 13 residues. The V end lost 2 bases, the J end lost 0 bases, and 5 bases lay between the germline ends. Germline values: CDR1 SGHNT, CDR2 YYREEE (reference sequence). The CDR3 DNA reads TGTGCCAGCAGCTTCTCGGTGAACACTGAAGCTTTCTTT. This gives the protein CASSFSVNTEAFF.

This clone has only one observation. CDR3 nucleotides: TGTGCCAGCAGCTTCGGGGGGACGACGAACACCGGGGAGCTGTTTTTT. It encodes CASSFGGTTNTGELFF. The chain joins TRBV5-5 to TRBJ2-2; 7 nucleotides agree with TRBD2. Germline V CDR1 and CDR2: SGHKS, YYEKEE (reference sequence). The CDR3 sequence is 16 residues long. V was pared by 2 bases and J by 0 bases, with 4 bases of the junction left unmatched.

J is TRBJ2-3 and V is TRBV7-2; 11 nucleotides line up with TRBD2. This CDR3 region has 18 residues. From germline, CDR1 is SGHTA and CDR2 FQGNSA. V lost 2 bases and J lost 3; bases outside the gene matches: 10. CDR3 residues: CASSLRPATSGKTDTQYF. CDR3 coding DNA: TGTGCCAGCAGCTTAAGGCCGGCGACTAGCGGGAAAACAGATACGCAGTATTTT.

The chain joins TRBV29-1 to TRBJ1-1, with 8 bases aligning to TRBD1. This CDR3 region has 17 residues. CDR1 and CDR2 (germline): SQVTM, ANQGSEA. The V segment lost 4 bases and the J segment 3 bases; nucleotides outside the gene matches: 16. The CDR3, as DNA: TGCAGCGTTGTTACTATGTCCCCAGGGGGCTACTACACTGAAGCTTTCTTT. Residues: CSVVTMSPGGYYTEAFF.

CDR3 coding DNA: TGTGCCAGCAGCTTGATTCTAGCGGGAGACAATGAGCAGTTCTTC. Translated: CASSLILAGDNEQFF. The chain is built from TRBV5-4 and TRBJ2-1; 10 nucleotides agree with TRBD2. CDR3 length: 15 residues. Losses at the gene ends were 1 base for V and 5 bases for J; bases not matched to a gene: 3. Germline V lookup: CDR1 SGHNT, CDR2 YYREEE (reference sequence).

This clone showed up just once. V is TRBV6-1 and J is TRBJ2-7; TRBD1 agrees at 8 bases. The CDR3 runs to 15 residues. The germline V gene has CDR1 MNHNS and CDR2 SASEGT. V was pared by 3 bases and J by 7 bases, with 11 bases of the junction left unmatched. The CDR3 is CASSDARGRLGEQYF. CDR3 nucleotides: TGTGCCAGCAGTGACGCCAGGGGGCGGTTGGGGGAGCAGTACTTC.

This chain joins TRBV3-1 (or the pseudogene TRBV3-2) and TRBJ2-3, with D unclear. The germline V gene encodes CDR1 LGHDT and CDR2 YNNKEL (reference sequence). This CDR3 spans 14 amino acids. V was trimmed by 0 bases and J by 1 base, leaving 5 bases between them. The DNA of the CDR3 is TGTGCCAGCAGCCAAGAGAGAGGCACAGATACGCAGTATTTT. This gives the protein CASSQERGTDTQYF.

V usage is TRBV15 and J usage is TRBJ2-3, with D uncertain. V was clipped by 1 base and J by 4 bases, with 15 bases between them. This CDR3 region has 16 residues. The germline gives CDR1 LNHNV, CDR2 YYDKDF (reference sequence). CDR3 residues: CATSRGPPGFADTQYF. The DNA of the CDR3 is TGTGCCACCAGCAGAGGACCCCCAGGTTTCGCAGATACGCAGTATTTT.

V is TRBV25-1 and J is TRBJ2-7; no definite D call. Germline V gene lookup returns CDR1 MGHDK and CDR2 SYGVNS. The CDR3 loop spans 14 amino acids. V was pared by 2 bases and J by 0 bases, with 8 bases between. CDR3 bases: TGTGCCAGCAGTGAAATTGGCAGCTCCTACGAGCAGTACTTC. Translated, it gives CASSEIGSSYEQYF.

The chain carries TRBV25-1 and TRBJ1-2; D possibly corresponds to TRBD1 (6 bases). Trimming removed 2 bases at V and 6 bases at J, with 19 bases between. Germline CDR1 MGHDK, CDR2 SYGVNS. The CDR3 runs to 16 residues. The CDR3, as DNA: TGTGCCAGCAGTGAAGGGTTGGGACATGCTGTGGATGGCTACACCTTC. Its protein is CASSEGLGHAVDGYTF.

The chain combines TRBV6-6 with TRBJ1-1; 10 positions match TRBD1. CDR1 is MNHNY and CDR2 is SVGAGI in the germline V gene (reference sequence). Unmatched junction bases numbered 20, after V lost 6 bases and J lost 1 base. CDR3 length: 20 residues. The CDR3 reads CASSSPGQGFMGPSNTEAFF. In DNA form, the CDR3 reads TGTGCCAGCAGCTCTCCGGGACAGGGGTTTATGGGCCCATCGAACACTGAAGCTTTCTTT.

This clone has a single count. This chain uses TRBV19 with TRBJ2-7; tentatively, D is TRBD1 (8 bases). Germline CDR1 LNHDA, CDR2 SQIVND (reference sequence). The CDR3 totals 14 residues. V lost 4 bases to trimming and J lost 3 bases, with 13 bases between them. CDR3 protein: CASSRTGGGYEQYF. The CDR3 nucleotides are TGTGCCAGTAGTAGAACAGGGGGGGGCTACGAGCAGTACTTC.

The chain employs TRBV10-3 and TRBJ2-7; unclear D gene. Per germline, CDR1 ENHRY and CDR2 SYGVKD. CDR3 size: 12 residues. Trimming left V 2 bases short and J 6 bases short, with 8 bases between. DNA for the CDR3: TGTGCCATCAGTGAGGTCGAGGCCGAGCAGTACTTC. Amino acids: CAISEVEAEQYF.

The rearrangement joins TRBV5-4 to TRBJ1-2, with 7 bases aligning to TRBD1. The CDR3 sequence is 14 residues long. Germline CDR1 is SGHNT and CDR2 is YYREEE (reference sequence). With 1 base clipped from V and 4 bases from J, the junction kept 4 bases outside the gene matches. CDR3 DNA: TGTGCCAGCAGCTTGAGGGGACAGTCCTATGGCTACACCTTC. Protein: CASSLRGQSYGYTF.

This clone was detected only once. The chain is built from TRBV5-1 and TRBJ2-1; 8 bases fit TRBD2. V was pared by 7 bases and J by 2 bases, with 8 bases of the junction left unmatched. CDR1 and CDR2 (germline): SGHRS, YFSETQ. The CDR3 spans 15 residues. CDR3 amino acids: CASLATSGTYNEQFF. The CDR3 DNA follows: TGCGCCAGCCTCGCAACTAGCGGAACCTACAATGAGCAGTTCTTC.

The chain employs TRBV19 and TRBJ1-3, with D unclear. Trimming cost V 6 bases and J 4 bases, with 13 bases left between them. CDR3 size: 14 residues. Looked up from germline, CDR1 is LNHDA and CDR2 is SQIVND (reference sequence). In nucleotides, the CDR3 is TGTGCCAGTAGGAACGCCGGGGTAGGAAACACCATATATTTT. Encoded protein: CASRNAGVGNTIYF.

This clone has more than one count but fewer than ten. The chain uses TRBV6-4 and TRBJ2-1; 7 bases are a match to TRBD2. This CDR3 comprises 14 residues. In germline, CDR1 is MRHNA, CDR2 SNTAGT. The V gene end was trimmed by 9 bases and the J gene end by 6 bases; junction bases not matched to a gene: 11. In DNA, the CDR3 is TGTGCCAGTTCACTAGCGAGTTACCCCAATGAGCAGTTCTTC. Its protein is CASSLASYPNEQFF.